A single sample gave rise to the 10 T cell receptor beta chains below, sequenced in a study of shared clonotypes between healthy human individuals. This table comes from immunoSEQ multiplex PCR, and its TCRdb copy is limited to in-frame clones, with some not included. The table shows about 2.1 million clones, with 85% to 95% occurring only once. The naive CD8 fraction comprised CD45RO-negative cells positively selected for CCR7 and excluded terminally differentiated effector memory CD45RA+ cells. Sequenced sample: naive CD8+ T cells from PBMCs. These TCRs come from a man aged 18 to 29 in good health. Some clones in this sample may be carry-over from other donors' samples.

The rearrangement joins TRBV6-5 to TRBJ2-5; 7 nucleotides line up with TRBD2. The CDR3 totals 15 residues. Germline-derived CDR1 and CDR2 are MNHEY and SVGAGI. V shed 7 bases and J 2 bases; nucleotides not matched to a gene: 10. The CDR3 DNA follows: TGTGCCAGCACCGGGACTATCCCGGGGCAAGAGACCCAGTACTTC. This translates into CASTGTIPGQETQYF.

The chain employs TRBV7-8 and TRBJ1-1; TRBD1 matches at 10 bases. Germline lookup yields CDR1 SGHVS and CDR2 FQNEAQ. With 6 bases clipped from V and 8 bases from J, the junction kept 6 bases outside the gene matches. This CDR3 contains 13 residues. CDR3 DNA sequence: TGTGCCAGCAGAGCGACGGGACAGGGGGAAGCTTTCTTT. Its translation: CASRATGQGEAFF.

The gene calls are TRBV7-8 and TRBJ1-2, with 8 positions matching TRBD1. The CDR3 is 17 amino acids. The germline V gene encodes CDR1 SGHVS and CDR2 FQNEAQ. The J segment lost 8 bases and the V segment lost 1 base, leaving 15 bases of the junction unmatched. The CDR3 loop is CASSLEWRTGNFLGYTF. The CDR3 DNA sequence: TGTGCCAGCAGCTTAGAGTGGAGGACAGGGAACTTCTTAGGCTACACCTTC.

The rearrangement joins TRBV10-3 to TRBJ1-1, with no clear D. This CDR3 has 14 amino acids. Looked up from germline, CDR1 is ENHRY and CDR2 is SYGVKD. V was shortened by 6 bases and J by 5 bases, with 16 bases between the two germline ends. As DNA, the CDR3 is TGTGCCATCAGGGCAGTCGGAACGGGGACTGAAGCTTTCTTT. Its protein product is CAIRAVGTGTEAFF.

The chain has TRBV6-5 and TRBJ1-2, with D uncertain. The germline V gene encodes CDR1 MNHEY and CDR2 SVGAGI. With 0 bases removed from V and 2 bases from J, the gap between germline ends came to 4 bases. The CDR3 totals 13 residues. The CDR3, as DNA: TGTGCCAGCAGTTACTCTCGGAACTATGGCTACACCTTC. Translated: CASSYSRNYGYTF.

The J gene is TRBJ1-2, the V gene TRBV4-1; no reliable D call. Trimming took 4 bases from V and 4 from J, leaving 10 bases between them. The CDR3 has 13 amino acids. Germline CDR1 and CDR2: MGHRA and YSYEKL. CDR3 nucleotides: TGCGCCAGCAGCCCACAGACTTCCTATGGCTACACCTTC. It specifies CASSPQTSYGYTF.

The chain is built from TRBV5-5 and TRBJ2-7; tentatively, D is TRBD2 (6 bases). This CDR3 comprises 14 residues. Germline CDR1 reads SGHKS; CDR2 reads YYEKEE (reference sequence). The V end lost 2 bases, the J end lost 2 bases, and 11 bases lay between the germline ends. CDR3 in amino acids: CASSFPDYPYEQYF. DNA of the CDR3: TGTGCCAGCAGCTTCCCGGACTACCCCTACGAGCAGTACTTC.

This clone came up once. The V and J genes are TRBV4-3 and TRBJ1-5; 10 bases are a match to TRBD1. The CDR3 sequence is 16 residues long. J was trimmed by 4 bases and V by 3 bases; bases with no gene match: 6. CDR1 and CDR2 from the germline V gene are LGHNA and YSLEER. CDR3 region: CASSQLLGQGNQPQHF. CDR3 sequence (DNA): TGCGCCAGCAGCCAGCTACTGGGACAGGGGAATCAGCCCCAGCATTTT.

This clone was observed once. The V call is TRBV11-2, the J call TRBJ2-3, with 7 bases that match TRBD1. The CDR3 covers 15 residues. Unmatched junction bases numbered 9, after V lost 4 bases and J lost 5 bases. Germline values: CDR1 SGHAT, CDR2 FQNNGV. The CDR3 coding sequence is TGTGCCAGCAGCTCCAACAGGGGCTTTAGAGATACGCAGTATTTT. Protein sequence: CASSSNRGFRDTQYF. Full variable domain (rest looked up from reference TRBV11-2 and TRBJ2-3): EAGVAQSPRYKIIEKRQSVAFWCNPISGHATLYWYQQILGQGPKLLIQFQNNGVVDDSQLPKDRFSAERLKGVDSTLKIQPAKLEDSAVYLCASSSNRGFRDTQYFGPGTRLTVL.

The chain joins TRBV5-6 to TRBJ2-1; TRBD2 matches at 8 bases. V lost 4 bases, J lost 6 bases, and 15 bases stayed unmatched. CDR1 is SGHDT and CDR2 is YYEEEE in the germline V gene. The CDR3 totals 17 residues. This CDR3 is CASSDTSLAEWLNEQFF. Here the CDR3 DNA reads TGTGCCAGCAGCGACACTTCACTAGCGGAATGGCTCAATGAGCAGTTCTTC.